This T cell receptor (beta chain) was identified during a study of blood T cell repertoires in COVID-19. Study background: Specimens from acute and convalescent COVID-19 originated in the United States, Italy and Spain.

The CDR3 is 15 amino acids. V dropped 5 bases and J dropped 1 base, with 12 bases sitting between them. Germline V gives CDR1 MNHEY, CDR2 SVGAGI. Sequencing used immunoSEQ multiplex PCR; TCRdb keeps in-frame clones, though not all of them. The profile shows a few hundred thousand clones, 88% of them singletons. This clone came up a few times. Cohort placement rested on clinical history that participants reported themselves. Cohort 3 donors were reported recovered after two negative PCRs, clearance, or symptom resolution. Sequenced sample: PBMCs or T cells enriched from blood (not recorded which). This rearrangement joins TRBV6-5 to TRBJ2-1; D may be TRBD2 (6 bases). This receptor was identified in a woman aged 40 to 50 who had recovered from COVID-19. The CDR3 region is CASSHQRVSYNEQFF. In DNA form, the CDR3 reads TGTGCCAGCAGTCATCAGCGGGTTTCCTACAATGAGCAGTTCTTC.